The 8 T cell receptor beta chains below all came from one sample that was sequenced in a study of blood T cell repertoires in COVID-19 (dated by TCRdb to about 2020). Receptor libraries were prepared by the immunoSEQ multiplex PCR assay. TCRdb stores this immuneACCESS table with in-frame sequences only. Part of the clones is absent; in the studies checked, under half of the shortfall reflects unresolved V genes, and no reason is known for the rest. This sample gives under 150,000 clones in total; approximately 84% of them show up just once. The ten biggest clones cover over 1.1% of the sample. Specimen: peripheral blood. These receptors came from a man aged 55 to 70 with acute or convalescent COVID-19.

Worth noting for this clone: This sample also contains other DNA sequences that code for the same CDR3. CDR3 loop: CASSLVAGAYNEQFF. Written as DNA, the CDR3 is TGCGCCAGCAGCTTGGTCGCAGGGGCCTACAATGAGCAGTTCTTC. V and J are TRBV5-1 and TRBJ2-1; maybe TRBD1 (6 bases). The CDR3 is 15 residues long. V lost 0 bases and J lost 2, with 9 bases in between. Germline CDR1 reads SGHRS; CDR2 reads YFSETQ.

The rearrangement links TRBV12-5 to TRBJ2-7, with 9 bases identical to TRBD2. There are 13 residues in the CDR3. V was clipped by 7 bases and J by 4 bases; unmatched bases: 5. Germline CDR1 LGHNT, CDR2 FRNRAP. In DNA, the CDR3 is TGTGCTAGTGTAGGCGGGGGGGCGTACGAGCAGTACTTC. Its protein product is CASVGGGAYEQYF.

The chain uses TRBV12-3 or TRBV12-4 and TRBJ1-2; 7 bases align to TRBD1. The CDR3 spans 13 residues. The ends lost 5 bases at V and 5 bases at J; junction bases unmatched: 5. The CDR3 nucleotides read TGTGCCAGCAGTCCGGGACAGCCATATGGCTACACCTTC. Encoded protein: CASSPGQPYGYTF.

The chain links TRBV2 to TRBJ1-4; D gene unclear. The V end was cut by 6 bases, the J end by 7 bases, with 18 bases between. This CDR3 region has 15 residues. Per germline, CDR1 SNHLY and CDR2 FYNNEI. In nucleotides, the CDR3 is TGTGCCAGCAGACCTACCGGAGGTTTGCGTGAAAAACTGTTTTTT. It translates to CASRPTGGLREKLFF. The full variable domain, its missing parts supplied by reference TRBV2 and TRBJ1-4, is EPEVTQTPSHQVTQMGQEVILRCVPISNHLYFYWYRQILGQKVEFLVSFYNNEISEKSEIFDDQFSVERPDGSNFTLKIRSTKLEDSAMYFCASRPTGGLREKLFFGSGTQLSVL.

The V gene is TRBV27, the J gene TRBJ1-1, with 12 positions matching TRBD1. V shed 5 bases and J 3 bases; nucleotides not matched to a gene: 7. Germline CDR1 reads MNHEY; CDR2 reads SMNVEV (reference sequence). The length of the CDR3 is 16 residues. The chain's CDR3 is CASSGDRGRRDTEAFF. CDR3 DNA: TGTGCCAGCAGTGGGGACAGGGGGCGCCGGGACACTGAAGCTTTCTTT.

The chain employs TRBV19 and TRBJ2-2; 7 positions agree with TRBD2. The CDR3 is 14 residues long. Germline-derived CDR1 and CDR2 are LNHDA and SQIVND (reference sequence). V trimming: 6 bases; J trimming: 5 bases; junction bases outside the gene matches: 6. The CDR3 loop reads CASSTSAGTGELFF. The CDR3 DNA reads TGTGCCAGTAGCACTAGCGCGGGTACCGGGGAGCTGTTTTTT.

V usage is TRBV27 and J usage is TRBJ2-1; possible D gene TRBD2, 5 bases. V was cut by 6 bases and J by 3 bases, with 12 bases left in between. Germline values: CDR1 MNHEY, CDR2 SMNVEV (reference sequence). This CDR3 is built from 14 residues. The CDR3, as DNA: TGTGCCAGCAGCTACGGACTGGACTACAATGAGCAGTTCTTC. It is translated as CASSYGLDYNEQFF.

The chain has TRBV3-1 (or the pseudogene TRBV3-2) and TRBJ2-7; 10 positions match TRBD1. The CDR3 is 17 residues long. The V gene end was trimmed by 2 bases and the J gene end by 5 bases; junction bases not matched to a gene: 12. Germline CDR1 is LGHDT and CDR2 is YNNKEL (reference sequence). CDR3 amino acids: CASSQQGLGQGKHEQYF. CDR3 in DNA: TGTGCCAGCAGCCAACAGGGTCTGGGACAGGGGAAGCACGAGCAGTACTTC.